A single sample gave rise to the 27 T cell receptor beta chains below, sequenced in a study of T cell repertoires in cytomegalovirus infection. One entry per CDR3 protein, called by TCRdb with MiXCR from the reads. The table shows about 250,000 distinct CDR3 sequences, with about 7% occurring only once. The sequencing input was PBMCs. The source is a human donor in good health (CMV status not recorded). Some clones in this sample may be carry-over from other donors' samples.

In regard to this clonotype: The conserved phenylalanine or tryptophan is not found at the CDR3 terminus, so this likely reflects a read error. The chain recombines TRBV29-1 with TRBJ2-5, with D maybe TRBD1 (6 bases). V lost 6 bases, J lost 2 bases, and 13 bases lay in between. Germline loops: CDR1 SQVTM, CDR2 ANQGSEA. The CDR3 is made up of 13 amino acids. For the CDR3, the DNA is TGCAGCGTCCTCAGCAGGGGTCAAGAGACCCAGTACTTA. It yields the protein CSVLSRGQETQYL.

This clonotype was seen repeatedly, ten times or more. CDR3 sequence: CASRTGTSERETQYF. The CDR3 DNA follows: TGTGCCAGCAGGACCGGGACTAGCGAGCGCGAGACCCAGTACTTC. The rearrangement links TRBV28 to TRBJ2-5, with TRBD2 matching 10 bases. V was clipped by 6 bases and J by 5 bases; unmatched bases: 9. Germline V CDR1 and CDR2: MDHEN, SYDVKM. The length of the CDR3 is 15 residues.

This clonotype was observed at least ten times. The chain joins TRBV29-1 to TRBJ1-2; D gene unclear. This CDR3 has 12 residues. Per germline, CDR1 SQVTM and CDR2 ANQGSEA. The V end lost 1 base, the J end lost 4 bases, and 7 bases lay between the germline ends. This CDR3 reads CSVEGTLYGYTF. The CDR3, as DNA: TGCAGCGTTGAAGGGACCCTCTATGGCTACACCTTC.

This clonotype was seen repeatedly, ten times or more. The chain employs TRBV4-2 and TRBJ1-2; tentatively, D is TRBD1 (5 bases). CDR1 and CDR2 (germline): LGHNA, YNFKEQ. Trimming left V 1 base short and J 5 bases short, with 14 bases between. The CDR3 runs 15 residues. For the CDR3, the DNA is TGTGCCAGCAGCCAAGGGGACGGGTTTGCTTATGGCTACACCTTC. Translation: CASSQGDGFAYGYTF.

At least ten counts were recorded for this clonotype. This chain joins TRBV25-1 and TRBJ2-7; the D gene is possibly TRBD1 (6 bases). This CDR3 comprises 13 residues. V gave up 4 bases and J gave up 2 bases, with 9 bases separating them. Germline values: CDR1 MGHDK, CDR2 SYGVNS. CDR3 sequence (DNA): TGTGCCAGCAGTGTAGGGACACCCTACGAGCAGTACTTC. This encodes CASSVGTPYEQYF.

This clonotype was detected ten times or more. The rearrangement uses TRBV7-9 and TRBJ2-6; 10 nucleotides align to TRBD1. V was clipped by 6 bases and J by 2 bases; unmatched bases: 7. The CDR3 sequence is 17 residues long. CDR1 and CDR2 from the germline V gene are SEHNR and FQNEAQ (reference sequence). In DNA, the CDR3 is TGTGCCAGCAGACGACAGGGGGCGGACCCTGGGGCCAACGTCCTGACTTTC. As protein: CASRRQGADPGANVLTF.

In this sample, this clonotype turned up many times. CDR3 loop: CASSPGGDTQYF. The CDR3 nucleotides are TGTGCCAGCAGCCCGGGTGGGGATACGCAGTATTTT. The rearrangement links TRBV7-2 to TRBJ2-3; D is undetermined. CDR3 length equals 12 residues. Germline lookup yields CDR1 SGHTA and CDR2 FQGNSA. Between the trimmed V and J ends, which lost 5 bases and 6 bases, there was a span of 9 bases.

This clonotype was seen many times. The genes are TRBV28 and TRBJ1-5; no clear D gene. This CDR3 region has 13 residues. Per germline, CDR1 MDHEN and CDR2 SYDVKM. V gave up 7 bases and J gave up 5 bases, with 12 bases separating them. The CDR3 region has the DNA TGTGCCAGCATCAAAGGTCTTTATCAGCCCCAGCATTTT. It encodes CASIKGLYQPQHF.

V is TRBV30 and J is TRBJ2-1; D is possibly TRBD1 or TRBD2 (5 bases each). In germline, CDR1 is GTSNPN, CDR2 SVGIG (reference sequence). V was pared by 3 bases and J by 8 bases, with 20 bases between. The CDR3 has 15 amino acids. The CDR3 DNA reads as TGTGCCTGGAGCCTTCGGGACCCCGTTTTCGATGAGCAGTTCTTC. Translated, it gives CAWSLRDPVFDEQFF. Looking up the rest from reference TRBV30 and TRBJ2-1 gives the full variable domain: SQTIHQWPATLVQPVGSPLSLECTVEGTSNPNLYWYRQAAGRGLQLLFYSVGIGQISSEVPQNLSASRPQDRQFILSSKKLLLSDSGFYLCAWSLRDPVFDEQFFGPGTRLTVL.

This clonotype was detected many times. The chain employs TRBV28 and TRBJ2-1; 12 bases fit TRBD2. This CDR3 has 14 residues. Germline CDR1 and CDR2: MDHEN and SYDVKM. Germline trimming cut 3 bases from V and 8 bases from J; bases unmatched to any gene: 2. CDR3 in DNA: TGTGCCAGCAGTTTGCGACTAGCGGGGGATGAGCAGTTCTTC. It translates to CASSLRLAGDEQFF.

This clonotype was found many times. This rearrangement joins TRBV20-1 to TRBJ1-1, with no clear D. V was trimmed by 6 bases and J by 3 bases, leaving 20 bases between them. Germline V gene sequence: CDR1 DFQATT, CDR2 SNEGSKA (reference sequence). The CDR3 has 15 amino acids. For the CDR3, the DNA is TGCAGTGCCCGACCAATATCTCGACATGACACTGAAGCTTTCTTT. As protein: CSARPISRHDTEAFF.

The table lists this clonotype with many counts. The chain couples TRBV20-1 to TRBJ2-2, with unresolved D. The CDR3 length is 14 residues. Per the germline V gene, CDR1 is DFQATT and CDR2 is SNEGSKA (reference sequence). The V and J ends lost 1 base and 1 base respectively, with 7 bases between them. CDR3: CSARGNLNTGELFF. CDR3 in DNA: TGCAGTGCTAGAGGGAATCTGAACACCGGGGAGCTGTTTTTT.

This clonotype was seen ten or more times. The CDR3 loop is CASSGSGDRVSTDTQYF. The CDR3 DNA sequence: TGCGCCAGCAGTGGAAGCGGGGACAGGGTTAGCACAGATACGCAGTATTTT. The J gene is TRBJ2-3, the V gene TRBV10-2, with 9 bases that match TRBD1. The CDR3 contains 17 residues. V was pared by 4 bases and J by 0 bases, with 8 bases of the junction left unmatched. Germline CDR1 reads WSHSY; CDR2 reads SAAADI.

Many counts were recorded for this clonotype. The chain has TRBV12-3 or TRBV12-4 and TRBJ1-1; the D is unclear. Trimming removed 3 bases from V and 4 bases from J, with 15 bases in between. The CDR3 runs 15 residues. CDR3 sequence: CASSLLGAGSTEAFF. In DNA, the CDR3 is TGTGCCAGCAGTTTGCTCGGTGCGGGTTCCACTGAAGCTTTCTTT.

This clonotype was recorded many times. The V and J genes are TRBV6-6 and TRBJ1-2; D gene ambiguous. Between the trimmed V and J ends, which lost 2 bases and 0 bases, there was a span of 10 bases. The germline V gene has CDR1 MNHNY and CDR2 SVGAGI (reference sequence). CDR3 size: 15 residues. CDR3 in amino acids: CASSYGSGSNYGYTF. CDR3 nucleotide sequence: TGTGCCAGCAGTTACGGTTCTGGTTCTAACTATGGCTACACCTTC.

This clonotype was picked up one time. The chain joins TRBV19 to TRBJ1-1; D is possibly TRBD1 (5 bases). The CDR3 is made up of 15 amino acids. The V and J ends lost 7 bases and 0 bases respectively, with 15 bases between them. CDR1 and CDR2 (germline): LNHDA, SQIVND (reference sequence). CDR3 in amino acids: CASKPPGAVNTEAFF. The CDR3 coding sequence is TGTGCCAGTAAACCCCCCGGGGCCGTGAACACTGAAGCTTTCTTT.

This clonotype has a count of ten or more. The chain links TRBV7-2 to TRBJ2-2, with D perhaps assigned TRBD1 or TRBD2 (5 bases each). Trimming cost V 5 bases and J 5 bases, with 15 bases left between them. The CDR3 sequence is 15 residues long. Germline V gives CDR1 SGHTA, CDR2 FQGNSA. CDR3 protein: CASSTSGTVTGELFF. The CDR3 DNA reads TGTGCCAGCAGCACATCCGGGACGGTAACCGGGGAGCTGTTTTTT.

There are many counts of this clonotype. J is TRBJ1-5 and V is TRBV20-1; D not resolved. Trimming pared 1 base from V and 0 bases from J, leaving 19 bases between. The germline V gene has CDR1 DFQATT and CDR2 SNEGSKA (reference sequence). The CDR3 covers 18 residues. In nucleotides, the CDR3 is TGCAGTGCTAGAGTGTCAGGAGGAACGTTGTATAGCAATCAGCCCCAGCATTTT. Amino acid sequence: CSARVSGGTLYSNQPQHF.

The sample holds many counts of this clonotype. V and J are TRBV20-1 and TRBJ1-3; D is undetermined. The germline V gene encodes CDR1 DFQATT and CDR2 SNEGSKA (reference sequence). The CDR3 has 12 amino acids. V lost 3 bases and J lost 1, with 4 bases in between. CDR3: CSARGSGNTIYF. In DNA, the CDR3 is TGCAGTGCTAGGGGATCTGGAAACACCATATATTTT.

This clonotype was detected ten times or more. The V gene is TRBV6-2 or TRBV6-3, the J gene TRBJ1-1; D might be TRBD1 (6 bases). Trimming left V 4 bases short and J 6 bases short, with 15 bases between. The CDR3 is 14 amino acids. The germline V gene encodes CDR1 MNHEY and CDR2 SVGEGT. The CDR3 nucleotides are TGTGCCAGCAGTTCCCCGACGGACAGTTCTGAAGCTTTCTTT. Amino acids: CASSSPTDSSEAFF.

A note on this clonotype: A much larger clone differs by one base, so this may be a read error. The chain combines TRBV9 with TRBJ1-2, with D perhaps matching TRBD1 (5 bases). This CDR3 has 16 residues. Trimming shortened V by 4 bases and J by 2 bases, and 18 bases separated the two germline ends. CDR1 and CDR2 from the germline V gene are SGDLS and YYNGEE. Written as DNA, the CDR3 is TGTGCCAGCAGCCAACCCAACCTCGACAGAAACTATGGCTACACCTTC. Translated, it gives CASSQPNLDRNYGYTF.

CDR3 protein: CASSLYRTGPYEQYF. DNA of the CDR3: TGTGCCAGCAGTTTATATCGGACAGGACCCTACGAGCAGTACTTC. V usage is TRBV27 and J usage is TRBJ2-7, with 7 bases aligning to TRBD1. From germline, CDR1 is MNHEY and CDR2 SMNVEV (reference sequence). This CDR3 has 15 residues. V trimming: 1 base; J trimming: 2 bases; junction bases outside the gene matches: 5.

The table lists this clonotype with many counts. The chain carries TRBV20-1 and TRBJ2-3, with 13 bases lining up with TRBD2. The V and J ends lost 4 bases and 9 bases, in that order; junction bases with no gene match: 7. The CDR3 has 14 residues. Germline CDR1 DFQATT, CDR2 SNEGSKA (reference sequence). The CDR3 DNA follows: TGCAGTGCTATCAGGACTAGCGGGGGAGGGACGCAGTATTTT. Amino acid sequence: CSAIRTSGGGTQYF.

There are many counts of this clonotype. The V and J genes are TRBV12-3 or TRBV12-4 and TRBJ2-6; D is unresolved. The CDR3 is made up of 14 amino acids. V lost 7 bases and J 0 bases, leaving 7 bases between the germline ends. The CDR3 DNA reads TGTGCCAGCACACAAAACTCTGGGGCCAACGTCCTGACTTTC. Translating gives CASTQNSGANVLTF.

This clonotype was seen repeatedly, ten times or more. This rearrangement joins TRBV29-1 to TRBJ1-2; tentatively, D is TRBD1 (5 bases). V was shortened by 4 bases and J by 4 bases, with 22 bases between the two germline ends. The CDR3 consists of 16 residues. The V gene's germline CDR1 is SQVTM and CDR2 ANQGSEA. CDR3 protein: CSVGILGGAVGYGYTF. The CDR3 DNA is TGCAGCGTTGGAATTCTTGGAGGGGCTGTAGGCTATGGCTACACCTTC.

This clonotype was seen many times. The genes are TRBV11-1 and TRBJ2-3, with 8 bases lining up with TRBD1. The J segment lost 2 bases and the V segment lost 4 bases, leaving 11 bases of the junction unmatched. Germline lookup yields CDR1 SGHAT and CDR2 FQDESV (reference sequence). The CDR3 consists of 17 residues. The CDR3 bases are TGTGCCAGCAGCTCGATGGGGACAGGAACTTACACAGATACGCAGTATTTT. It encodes CASSSMGTGTYTDTQYF.

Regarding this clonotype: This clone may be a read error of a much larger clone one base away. The DNA of the CDR3 is TGTGCCAGCAGCGAGGGGGTCGGCGGGGGCGCTTACCATGAGCAGTTCTTC. This translates into CASSEGVGGGAYHEQFF. This chain uses TRBV9 with TRBJ2-1; TRBD2 might be the D (7 bases). CDR1 SGDLS and CDR2 YYNGEE come from the germline V gene. The CDR3 extends over 17 amino acids. V gave up 3 bases and J gave up 8 bases, with 24 bases separating them. The full variable domain, its missing parts supplied by reference TRBV9 and TRBJ2-1, is DSGVTQTPKHLITATGQRVTLRCSPRSGDLSVYWYQQSLDQGLQFLIQYYNGEERAKGNILERFSAQQFPDLHSELNLSSLELGDSALYFCASSEGVGGGAYHEQFFGPGTRLTVL.